Below, 4 T cell receptor beta chains from the same sample are listed, as sequenced in a study of T cells in Graves' hyperthyroidism and ophthalmopathy. TCR beta CDR3 regions were amplified from RNA transcripts. RT-PCR in the first round (using the HTBI primer set) targeted the TCR CDR3. TCRdb reprocessed the multiplex PCR reads with MiXCR, giving one entry per CDR3 protein. The data contain approximately 370,000 distinct CDR3 sequences, about 15% of them seen just once; the ten biggest clones take up around a third. What was sequenced was blood. Source of these receptors: a woman in her twenties or thirties with Graves' hyperthyroidism.

This clonotype was seen a handful of times. V gene TRBV6-1 combines with J gene TRBJ1-2, with 8 bases lining up with TRBD1. There are 15 residues in the CDR3. The ends lost 5 bases at V and 2 bases at J; junction bases unmatched: 7. CDR1 is MNHNS and CDR2 is SASEGT in the germline V gene. The CDR3 DNA sequence: TGTGCCAGCAGTTCCGAAAGGGACAGGAACTATGGCTACACCTTC. Residues: CASSSERDRNYGYTF.

This clonotype has a count of ten or more. V and J are TRBV18 and TRBJ1-2; the D gene is possibly TRBD1 (6 bases). The CDR3 has 13 residues. V was cut by 1 base and J by 6 bases, with 9 bases left in between. The V gene's germline CDR1 is KGHSH and CDR2 LQKENI. The CDR3 is CASSPLKGDGYTF. As DNA, the CDR3 is TGTGCCAGCTCACCACTCAAGGGGGATGGCTACACCTTC.

The chain couples TRBV7-9 to TRBJ2-3; tentative D call: TRBD1 (6 bases). Trimming removed 3 bases at V and 0 bases at J, with 16 bases between. CDR1 SEHNR and CDR2 FQNEAQ come from the germline V gene (reference sequence). This CDR3 is 17 amino acids long. Here the CDR3 DNA reads TGTGCCAGCAGCTTCCAAGTAGCTGGGACAAGCACAGATACGCAGTATTTT. Protein product: CASSFQVAGTSTDTQYF. The full variable domain, its missing parts supplied by reference TRBV7-9 and TRBJ2-3, is DTGVSQNPRHKITKRGQNVTFRCDPISEHNRLYWYRQTLGQGPEFLTYFQNEAQLEKSRLLSDRFSAERPKGSFSTLEIQRTEQGDSAMYLCASSFQVAGTSTDTQYFGPGTRLTVL.

J is TRBJ2-2 and V is TRBV9; D ambiguous. This CDR3 has 13 residues. Germline CDR1 and CDR2: SGDLS and YYNGEE. Trimming pared 4 bases from V and 4 bases from J, leaving 8 bases between. The CDR3 sequence is CASSPDLTGELFF. In DNA, the CDR3 is TGTGCCAGCAGCCCAGACCTCACCGGGGAGCTGTTTTTT.